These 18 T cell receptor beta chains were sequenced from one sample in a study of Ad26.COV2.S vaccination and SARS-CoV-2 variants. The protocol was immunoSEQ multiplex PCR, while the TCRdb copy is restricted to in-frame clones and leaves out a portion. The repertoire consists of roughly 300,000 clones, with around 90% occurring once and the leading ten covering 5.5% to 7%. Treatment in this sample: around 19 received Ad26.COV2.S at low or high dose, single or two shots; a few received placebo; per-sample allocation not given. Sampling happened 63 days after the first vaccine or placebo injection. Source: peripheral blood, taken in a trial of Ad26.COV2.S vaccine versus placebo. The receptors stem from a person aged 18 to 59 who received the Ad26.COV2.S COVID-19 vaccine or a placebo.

The CDR3: CASSPTRQGGYYPYLYEQYF. The DNA of the CDR3 is TGCGCCAGCAGTCCGACGAGACAGGGGGGATACTACCCATACCTCTACGAGCAGTACTTC. The chain carries TRBV23-1 and TRBJ2-7; 9 bases fit TRBD1. TRBV23-1 is treated as an ORF (open reading frame) with a function not yet certain. The CDR3 spans 20 residues. With V trimmed by 4 bases and J by 3 bases, 22 bases remained unmatched.

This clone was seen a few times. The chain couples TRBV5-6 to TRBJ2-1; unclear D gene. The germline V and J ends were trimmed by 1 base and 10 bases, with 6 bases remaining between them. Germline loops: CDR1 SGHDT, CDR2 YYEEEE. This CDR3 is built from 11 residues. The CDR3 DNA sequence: TGTGCCAGCAGCTTGCTCTGGGAGCAGTTCTTC. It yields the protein CASSLLWEQFF.

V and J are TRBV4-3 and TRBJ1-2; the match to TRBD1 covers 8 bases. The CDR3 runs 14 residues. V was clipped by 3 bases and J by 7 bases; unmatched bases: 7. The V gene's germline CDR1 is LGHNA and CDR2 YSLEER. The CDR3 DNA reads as TGCGCCAGCAGCCAGGATACAGGGGGTGGTGGCTACACCTTC. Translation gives CASSQDTGGGGYTF.

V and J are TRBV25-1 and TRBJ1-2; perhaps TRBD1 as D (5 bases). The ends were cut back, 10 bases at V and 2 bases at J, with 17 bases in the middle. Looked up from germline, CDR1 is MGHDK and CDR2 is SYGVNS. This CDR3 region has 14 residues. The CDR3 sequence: CATKPTGGNYGYTF. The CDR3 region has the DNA TGTGCCACCAAACCAACGGGGGGGAACTATGGCTACACCTTC.

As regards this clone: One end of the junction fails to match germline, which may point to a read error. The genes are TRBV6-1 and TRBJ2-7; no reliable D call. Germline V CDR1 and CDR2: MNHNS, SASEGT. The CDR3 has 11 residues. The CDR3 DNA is TGTGCCAGCAGTGAATGGCAGGTTCCTCGGTTC. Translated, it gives CASSEWQVPRF.

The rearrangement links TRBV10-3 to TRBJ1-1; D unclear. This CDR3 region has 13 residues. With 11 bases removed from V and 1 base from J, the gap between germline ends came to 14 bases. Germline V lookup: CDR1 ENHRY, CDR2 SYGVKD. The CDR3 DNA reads TGTGCCTTCTCAACGGGGAGGAACACTGAAGCTTTCTTT. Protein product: CAFSTGRNTEAFF.

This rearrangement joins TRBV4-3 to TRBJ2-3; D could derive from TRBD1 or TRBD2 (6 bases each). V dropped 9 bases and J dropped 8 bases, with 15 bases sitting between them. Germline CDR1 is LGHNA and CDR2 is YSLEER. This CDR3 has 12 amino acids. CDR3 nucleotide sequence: TGCGCCAGTTCGCTCAGGGGAGGTACGCAGTATTTT. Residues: CASSLRGGTQYF.

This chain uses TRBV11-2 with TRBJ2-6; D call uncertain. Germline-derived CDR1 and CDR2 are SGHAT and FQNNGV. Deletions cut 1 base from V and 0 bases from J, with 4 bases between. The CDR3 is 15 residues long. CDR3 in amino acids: CASSLGISGANVLTF. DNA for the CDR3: TGTGCCAGCAGCTTAGGGATCTCTGGGGCCAACGTCCTGACTTTC.

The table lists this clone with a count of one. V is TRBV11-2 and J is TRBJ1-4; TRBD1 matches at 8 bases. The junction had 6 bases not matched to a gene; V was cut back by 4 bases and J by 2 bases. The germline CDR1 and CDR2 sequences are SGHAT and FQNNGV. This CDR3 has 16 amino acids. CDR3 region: CASSSGQGRTNEKLFF. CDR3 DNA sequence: TGTGCCAGCAGCTCCGGACAGGGAAGGACTAATGAAAAACTGTTTTTT.

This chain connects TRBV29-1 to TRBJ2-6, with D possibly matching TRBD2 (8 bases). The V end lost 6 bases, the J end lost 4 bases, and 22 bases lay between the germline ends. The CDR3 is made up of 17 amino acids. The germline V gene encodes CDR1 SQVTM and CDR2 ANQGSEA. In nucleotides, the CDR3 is TGCAGCGTCGGGCTTCGGGAGGGGGCGGAAGGGGCCAACGTCCTGACTTTC. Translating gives CSVGLREGAEGANVLTF.

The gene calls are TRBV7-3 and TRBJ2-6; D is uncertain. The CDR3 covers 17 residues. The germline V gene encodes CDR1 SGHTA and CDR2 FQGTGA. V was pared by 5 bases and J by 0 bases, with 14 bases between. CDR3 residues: CASSRSVLSSGANVLTF. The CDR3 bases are TGTGCCAGCAGCCGGTCGGTACTGAGCTCTGGGGCCAACGTCCTGACTTTC.

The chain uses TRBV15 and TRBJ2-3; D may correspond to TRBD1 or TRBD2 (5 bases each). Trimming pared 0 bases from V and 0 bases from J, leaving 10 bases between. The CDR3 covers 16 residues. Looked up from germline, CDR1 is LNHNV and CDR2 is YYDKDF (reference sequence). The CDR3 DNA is TGTGCCACCAGCAGAGATCGGGGACCTAGCACAGATACGCAGTATTTT. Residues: CATSRDRGPSTDTQYF.

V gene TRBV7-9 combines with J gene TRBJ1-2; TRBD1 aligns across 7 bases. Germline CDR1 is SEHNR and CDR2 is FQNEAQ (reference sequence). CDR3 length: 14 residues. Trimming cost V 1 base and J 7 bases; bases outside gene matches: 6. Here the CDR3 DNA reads TGTGCCAGCAGCTTAGGGGCAGGGGGGATTGGCTACACCTTC. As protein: CASSLGAGGIGYTF.

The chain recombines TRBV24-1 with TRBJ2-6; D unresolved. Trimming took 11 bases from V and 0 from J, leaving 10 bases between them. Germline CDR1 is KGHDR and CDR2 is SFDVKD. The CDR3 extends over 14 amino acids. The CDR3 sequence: CASLITSGANVLTF. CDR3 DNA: TGTGCCAGCCTGATCACCTCTGGGGCCAACGTCCTGACTTTC.

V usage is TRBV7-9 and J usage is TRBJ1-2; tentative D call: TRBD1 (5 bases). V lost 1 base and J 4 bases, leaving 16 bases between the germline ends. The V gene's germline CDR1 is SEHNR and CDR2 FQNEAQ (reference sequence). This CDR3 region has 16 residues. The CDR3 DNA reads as TGTGCCAGCAGCTTAGTCGCGGCAGGGCCCATCTATGGCTACACCTTC. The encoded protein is CASSLVAAGPIYGYTF.

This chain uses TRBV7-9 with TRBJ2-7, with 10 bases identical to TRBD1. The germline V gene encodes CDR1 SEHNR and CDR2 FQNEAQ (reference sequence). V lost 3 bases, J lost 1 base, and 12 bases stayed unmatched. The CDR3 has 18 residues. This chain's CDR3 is CASSFPPGTGVGSYEQYF. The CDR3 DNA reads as TGTGCCAGCAGCTTCCCACCGGGGACAGGGGTAGGTTCCTACGAGCAGTACTTC.

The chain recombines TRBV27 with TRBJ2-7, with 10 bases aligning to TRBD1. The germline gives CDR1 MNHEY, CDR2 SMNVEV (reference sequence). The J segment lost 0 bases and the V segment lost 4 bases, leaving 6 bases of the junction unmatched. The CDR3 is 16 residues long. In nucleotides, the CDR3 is TGTGCCAGCAGTTCCCCGGGACAGGGGTCCTCCTACGAGCAGTACTTC. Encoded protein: CASSSPGQGSSYEQYF.

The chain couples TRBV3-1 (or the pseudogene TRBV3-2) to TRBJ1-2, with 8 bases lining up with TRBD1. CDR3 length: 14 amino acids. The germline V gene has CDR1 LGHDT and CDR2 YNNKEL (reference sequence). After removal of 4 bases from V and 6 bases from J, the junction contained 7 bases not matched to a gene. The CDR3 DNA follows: TGTGCCAGCAGCCCCCGGCAGGGGGCGAATGGCTACACCTTC. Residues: CASSPRQGANGYTF.